This is a list of T cell receptor beta chains from one sample in a study of OX40 agonist ivuxolimab in advanced cancers. Profiled with immunoSEQ multiplex PCR; TCRdb holds only in-frame clones, not every one. This sample has over 85,000 clones, with 90% found just once. Source: CD4+ or CD8+ T cells sorted from blood, taken in a trial of the OX40 agonist ivuxolimab. The source is an adult with an advanced solid tumor such as melanoma, head and neck, liver or kidney cancer. Each CDR3 is given with its conserved first and last residue. A D gene is named only where the DNA matches it firmly.

d_gene: NA; v_gene: TRBV19; CDR3aa: CASSMGTDVVGAFF
d_gene: TRBD2; v_gene: TRBV5-6; CDR3aa: CASQGRYSGTQRNEQFF
d_gene: TRBD2; v_gene: TRBV5-1; CDR3aa: CASSARTSGRSNEQYF
d_gene: NA; v_gene: TRBV19; CDR3aa: CASRRTEAFF
d_gene: NA; v_gene: TRBV9; CDR3aa: CASSGRDPSYNEQFF
d_gene: NA; v_gene: TRBV7-9; CDR3aa: CASSSSERGGQYF
d_gene: TRBD1; v_gene: TRBV18; CDR3aa: CASSARQGASTEAFF
d_gene: NA; v_gene: TRBV5-5; CDR3aa: CASSSGFQRSGYTF
d_gene: TRBD1; v_gene: TRBV7-8; CDR3aa: CASSLAWSQGAYNEQFF
d_gene: TRBD2; v_gene: TRBV18; CDR3aa: CASSPFGSGRDEQYF
d_gene: NA; v_gene: TRBV6-5; CDR3aa: CASRGHEAPQETQYF
d_gene: NA; v_gene: TRBV5-1; CDR3aa: CASSTGLTETGNTIYF
d_gene: NA; v_gene: TRBV7-9; CDR3aa: CASSLAGGLAEKLFF
d_gene: TRBD1; v_gene: TRBV28; CDR3aa: CASGIGTGHQPQHF
d_gene: TRBD1; v_gene: TRBV7-2; CDR3aa: CASSPLGQVNTEAFF
d_gene: TRBD2; v_gene: TRBV30; CDR3aa: CAWTALAGSYNEQFF
d_gene: TRBD2; v_gene: TRBV11-3; CDR3aa: CASSGLARNEQFF
d_gene: NA; v_gene: TRBV11-2; CDR3aa: CASSLDRDHTIYF
d_gene: TRBD2; v_gene: TRBV9; CDR3aa: CASSVGTSGTNEQFF
d_gene: NA; v_gene: TRBV6-6; CDR3aa: CASSYSTGGYEQYF
d_gene: TRBD1; v_gene: TRBV27; CDR3aa: CASSTGQGNIEAFF
d_gene: NA; v_gene: TRBV30; CDR3aa: CAWLGVRESGANVLTF
d_gene: TRBD1; v_gene: TRBV4-2; CDR3aa: CASSQISGTGYNEQFF